Shown below are 14 T cell receptor beta chains from a single sample sequenced in a study of blood T cell repertoires in COVID-19. Sequencing used immunoSEQ multiplex PCR; TCRdb keeps in-frame clones, though not all of them. Among roughly 50,000 clones, more than 75% were seen once, and the ten largest hold 28%. Sequenced input: peripheral blood. The receptors shown here come from a human donor in a cohort sampled during active COVID-19.

The chain is built from TRBV5-1 and TRBJ2-3, with 7 bases aligning to TRBD2. CDR3 length equals 15 residues. Unmatched junction bases numbered 6, after V lost 1 base and J lost 4 bases. The germline gives CDR1 SGHRS, CDR2 YFSETQ. The CDR3 nucleotides read TGCGCCAGCAGCTTGAGTTCCCGGGAGGCAGATACGCAGTATTTT. The encoded protein is CASSLSSREADTQYF.

This rearrangement joins TRBV3-1 (or the pseudogene TRBV3-2) to TRBJ1-4; TRBD1 matches 10 bases. V lost 3 bases, J lost 2 bases, and 3 bases stayed unmatched. Germline V gene lookup returns CDR1 LGHDT and CDR2 YNNKEL (reference sequence). CDR3 length equals 16 residues. The CDR3 bases are TGTGCCAGCAGCCAGGGGACAGGGGCGACTAATGAAAAACTGTTTTTT. This encodes CASSQGTGATNEKLFF.

The J gene is TRBJ2-1, the V gene TRBV4-1, with 14 bases aligning to TRBD2. Germline trimming cut 1 base from V and 9 bases from J; bases unmatched to any gene: 8. The CDR3 covers 17 residues. The germline V gene has CDR1 MGHRA and CDR2 YSYEKL. As DNA, the CDR3 is TGCGCCAGCAGCCAAGTTGGGACTAGCGGGAGTCAAGGTGAGCAGTTCTTC. It translates to CASSQVGTSGSQGEQFF.

The rearrangement uses TRBV9 and TRBJ1-2, with 8 bases identical to TRBD1. Germline CDR1 is SGDLS and CDR2 is YYNGEE. The CDR3 runs to 15 residues. V shed 3 bases and J 0 bases; nucleotides not matched to a gene: 4. The chain's CDR3 is CASSATDRANYGYTF. Written as DNA, the CDR3 is TGTGCCAGCAGCGCAACGGACAGGGCTAACTATGGCTACACCTTC.

The CDR3 DNA sequence: TGTGCCAGCAGTGAGTTCGACCAAGAGACCCAGTACTTC. It yields the protein CASSEFDQETQYF. The chain links TRBV2 to TRBJ2-5; D unclear. CDR1 is SNHLY, CDR2 FYNNEI, per germline. Trimming cost V 3 bases and J 0 bases, with 5 bases left between them. This CDR3 is built from 13 residues.

The chain links TRBV15 to TRBJ2-1; 9 positions match TRBD1. Losses at the gene ends were 5 bases for V and 7 bases for J; bases not matched to a gene: 9. The CDR3 contains 15 residues. The germline CDR1 and CDR2 sequences are LNHNV and YYDKDF (reference sequence). CDR3 protein: CATSGDRAFTNEQFF. DNA of the CDR3: TGTGCCACCAGCGGGGACAGGGCTTTTACTAATGAGCAGTTCTTC.

This chain joins TRBV6-5 and TRBJ2-1, with TRBD2 identical over 10 bases. Germline loops: CDR1 MNHEY, CDR2 SVGAGI. The CDR3 runs to 14 residues. V dropped 4 bases and J dropped 9; count of bases not matched to a gene: 6. The CDR3 loop is CASSFLLAGVEQFF. The CDR3 DNA reads TGTGCCAGCAGTTTCCTCCTAGCGGGAGTTGAGCAGTTCTTC.

The genes are TRBV9 and TRBJ2-3; D remains ambiguous. V was clipped by 0 bases and J by 6 bases, with 17 bases between them. Germline lookup yields CDR1 SGDLS and CDR2 YYNGEE. This CDR3 spans 16 amino acids. CDR3 region: CASSVGWQTKVDTQYF. Written as DNA, the CDR3 is TGTGCCAGCAGCGTAGGGTGGCAGACAAAGGTCGATACGCAGTATTTT.

J is TRBJ2-7 and V is TRBV19, with 7 bases identical to TRBD1. V was pared by 6 bases and J by 3 bases, with 5 bases of the junction left unmatched. The CDR3 is 13 amino acids. Germline V gene lookup returns CDR1 LNHDA and CDR2 SQIVND (reference sequence). For the CDR3, the DNA is TGTGCCAGTAGCGCCGACAGGGACTACGAGCAGTACTTC. As protein: CASSADRDYEQYF. The full variable domain, completed using reference TRBV19 and TRBJ2-7, is DGGITQSPKYLFRKEGQNVTLSCEQNLNHDAMYWYRQDPGQGLRLIYYSQIVNDFQKGDIAEGYSVSREKKESFPLTVTSAQKNPTAFYLCASSADRDYEQYFGPGTRLTVT.

The chain couples TRBV5-6 to TRBJ2-7, with TRBD1 identical over 8 bases. The CDR3 is 15 residues long. Germline V gene sequence: CDR1 SGHDT, CDR2 YYEEEE. V trimming: 3 bases; J trimming: 0 bases; junction bases outside the gene matches: 5. CDR3 protein: CASSSDRVSSYEQYF. The CDR3 nucleotides are TGTGCCAGCAGCTCGGACAGGGTAAGCTCCTACGAGCAGTACTTC.

The rearrangement uses TRBV28 and TRBJ2-3, with no clear D. The CDR3 is 15 residues long. The germline V and J ends were trimmed by 2 bases and 2 bases, with 11 bases remaining between them. Germline lookup yields CDR1 MDHEN and CDR2 SYDVKM. CDR3 sequence: CASSLIELSTDTQYF. The CDR3 DNA reads as TGTGCCAGCAGTTTAATTGAACTCTCCACAGATACGCAGTATTTT.

This chain links TRBV2 with TRBJ2-7; D perhaps matches TRBD1 (6 bases). The V end was cut by 8 bases, the J end by 2 bases, with 16 bases between. Looked up from germline, CDR1 is SNHLY and CDR2 is FYNNEI. The CDR3 has 14 residues. CDR3 bases: TGTGCCAGCTCTGACCGGACAGCCACCTACGAGCAGTACTTC. Translating gives CASSDRTATYEQYF.

This chain links TRBV5-1 with TRBJ1-1; D remains unclear. Trimming cost V 2 bases and J 5 bases, with 13 bases left between them. The CDR3 extends over 14 amino acids. Germline CDR1 and CDR2: SGHRS and YFSETQ. CDR3 coding DNA: TGCGCCAGCAGCTTCACGGGGTCGAGTACTGAAGCTTTCTTT. Residues: CASSFTGSSTEAFF.

The chain recombines TRBV19 with TRBJ2-1, with TRBD2 matching 14 bases. CDR3 length: 18 amino acids. Per germline, CDR1 LNHDA and CDR2 SQIVND (reference sequence). Trimming at V came to 5 bases and at J to 0 bases, leaving 6 bases not matched to a gene. This CDR3 reads CASSPGTSGSLSYNEQFF. CDR3 DNA: TGTGCCAGTAGTCCCGGGACTAGCGGGAGCCTCTCCTACAATGAGCAGTTCTTC.